The rows below give T cell receptor beta chains drawn from one sample of a study of blood T cell repertoires in COVID-19. TCRdb keeps only in-frame clones here, not all; method: immunoSEQ multiplex PCR. The sample records 150,000 or so clones, approximately 90% being singletons. Sequencing was done on a sample of peripheral blood. Source of these receptors: a woman between 45 and 60 years old with acute or convalescent COVID-19. Both conserved end residues are part of each CDR3. Size tells how often a clone was seen (once, few, many) or the class of an expanded clone, and some rows leave it out.

v_call clone_size cdr3_length cdr3_aa
TRBV7-2 - 12 CASSLGLNEQFF
TRBV28 - 17 CASSFRGRSGKNTEAFF
TRBV9 - 16 CASSVGTSGSADTQYF
TRBV10-3 - 14 CAISRGQVNTEAFF
TRBV2 - 12 CASSRQGPEAFF
TRBV4-3 - 15 CASSQDSFSGNTIYF
TRBV9 - 15 CASSGGTGHTDTQYF
TRBV7-2 - 16 CASSLGLAGGEETQYF
TRBV18 - 17 CASSPRSSGGPGETQYF
TRBV6-5 - 16 CASSYSGSGSYNEQFF
TRBV21-1 - 15 CAGLGTVGSNQPQHF
TRBV6-5 - 15 CASRGPGQGDYGYTF
TRBV5-1 - 15 CASSFPLSGANVLTF
TRBV9 once 14 CASSPPTGNYGYTF
TRBV6-6 - 16 CASRITGSRNTGELFF
TRBV29-1 once 14 CSVGSDSGANVLTF